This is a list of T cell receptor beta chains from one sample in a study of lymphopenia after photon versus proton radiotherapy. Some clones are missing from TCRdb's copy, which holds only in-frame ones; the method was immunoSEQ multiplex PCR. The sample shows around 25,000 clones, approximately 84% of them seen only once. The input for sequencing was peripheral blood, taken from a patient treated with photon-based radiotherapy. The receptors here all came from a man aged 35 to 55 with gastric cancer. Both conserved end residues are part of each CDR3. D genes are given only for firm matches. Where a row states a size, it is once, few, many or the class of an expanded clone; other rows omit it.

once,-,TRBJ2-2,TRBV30,CAWAPNTGELFF,TGTGCCTGGGCGCCTAACACCGGGGAGCTGTTTTTT
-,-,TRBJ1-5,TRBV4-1,CASSQDVNQPQHF,TGCGCCAGCAGCCAAGATGTCAACCAGCCCCAGCATTTT
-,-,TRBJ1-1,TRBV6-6,CASSSTTPGTSKAFF,TGTGCCAGCAGTTCCACTACCCCTGGCACGAGTAAAGCTTTCTTT
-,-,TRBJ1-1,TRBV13,CASSPGSSEAFF,TGTGCCAGCAGCCCCGGGTCTTCTGAAGCTTTCTTT
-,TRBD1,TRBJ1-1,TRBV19,CASSRQGAPGNTEAFF,TGTGCCAGTAGTAGGCAGGGGGCTCCCGGGAACACTGAAGCTTTCTTT
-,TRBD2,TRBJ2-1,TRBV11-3,CASSLVGMGGVYNEQFF,TGTGCCAGCAGCTTAGTAGGCATGGGGGGGGTATACAATGAGCAGTTCTTC
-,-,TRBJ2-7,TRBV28,CASSPAAGGYEQYF,TGTGCCAGCAGTCCCGCCGCCGGGGGTTACGAGCAGTACTTC
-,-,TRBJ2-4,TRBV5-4,CASSPGGRNIQYF,TGTGCCAGCAGCCCCGGTGGGAGGAACATTCAGTACTTC
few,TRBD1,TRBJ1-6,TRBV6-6,CASSSNAGTAGSPLHF,TGTGCCAGCAGTAGTAACGCCGGGACAGCGGGTTCACCCCTCCACTTT
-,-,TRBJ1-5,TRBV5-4,CASSLFGINQPQHF,TGTGCCAGCAGCTTGTTCGGTATCAATCAGCCCCAGCATTTT
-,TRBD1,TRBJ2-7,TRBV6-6,CASSYHDRGGAYEQYF,TGTGCCAGCAGTTACCATGACAGGGGGGGTGCCTACGAGCAGTACTTC
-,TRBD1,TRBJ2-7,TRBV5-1,CASSEQGIRAYEQYF,TGCGCCAGTAGCGAACAGGGGATTCGGGCCTACGAGCAGTACTTC
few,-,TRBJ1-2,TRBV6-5,CASSYSNAPGYTF,TGTGCCAGCAGTTACTCGAATGCACCAGGCTACACCTTC
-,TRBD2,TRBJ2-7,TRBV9,CASSVGWASGGYEQYF,TGTGCCAGCAGCGTAGGGTGGGCTAGCGGGGGATACGAGCAGTACTTC
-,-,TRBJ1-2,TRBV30,CAWSPGGAGNYGYTF,TGTGCCTGGAGTCCCGGGGGGGCTGGGAACTATGGCTACACCTTC
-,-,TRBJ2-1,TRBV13,CASSRRGPSYNEQFF,TGTGCCAGCAGTCGCAGGGGACCCTCCTACAATGAGCAGTTCTTC
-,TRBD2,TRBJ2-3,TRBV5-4,CASSLASGGADTQYF,TGTGCCAGCAGCTTGGCTAGCGGGGGGGCAGATACGCAGTATTTT
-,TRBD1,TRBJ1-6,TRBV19,CASSMTGMTYNSPLHF,TGTGCCAGTAGTATGACAGGGATGACCTATAATTCACCCCTCCACTTT
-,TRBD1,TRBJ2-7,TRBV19,CASSIRRQGAREQYF,TGTGCCAGTAGTATCCGGAGACAGGGGGCGCGGGAGCAGTACTTC
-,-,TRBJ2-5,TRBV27,CASSRQGLGETQYF,TGTGCCAGCAGTCGACAAGGCCTAGGAGAGACCCAGTACTTC
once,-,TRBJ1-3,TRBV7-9,CASSRRGSGNTIYF,TGTGCCAGCAGCCGTCGTGGCTCTGGAAACACCATATATTTT
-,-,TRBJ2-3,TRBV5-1,CASRAGPSTDTQYF,TGCGCCAGCAGGGCGGGGCCCAGCACAGATACGCAGTATTTT